This TCR beta chain was recovered during a study of shared clonotypes between healthy human individuals. The method was immunoSEQ multiplex PCR; TCRdb's version includes in-frame clones alone and lacks a portion of them. Of 550,000 to 600,000 clones in the sample, about 98% were seen once. Terminally differentiated effector memory CD45RA+ cells were excluded from the naive CD8 cells, which were CD45RO-negative and positively selected for CCR7. All donors qualified as healthy HIV-negative adults and had experienced no recent acute infections or vaccinations. Turning to this clone: The target antigen is unknown.

Unmatched junction bases numbered 13, after V lost 4 bases and J lost 8 bases. CDR1 SGHVS and CDR2 FQNEAQ come from the germline V gene. The CDR3 has 16 amino acids. Findings and limits, study-wide: The study found about 5% of naive CD4 clonotypes shared across several donors.

The chain couples TRBV7-8 to TRBJ2-1, with 8 bases aligning to TRBD2. This sequence was found in a man aged 25 to 40 in good health. The source material was naive CD8+ T cells sorted from blood. The DNA of the CDR3 is TGTGCCAGCAGCTCCACTCTGATGTCGACTAGCGATGAGCAGTTCTTC. This gives the protein CASSSTLMSTSDEQFF.